The 13 T cell receptor beta chains reported below all come from one sample, sequenced in a study of T cell changes during pregnancy in multiple sclerosis. Sequencing used immunoSEQ multiplex PCR; TCRdb keeps in-frame clones, though not all of them. The sample holds roughly 50,000 clones, more than 90% seen once. The sequencing here drew on peripheral blood, taken after pregnancy. The receptor source for this set is a female donor in good health, enrolled as a control in a pregnancy study.

The rearrangement uses TRBV10-3 and TRBJ1-1; D perhaps matches TRBD1 (5 bases). Trimming stripped 5 bases from V and 3 bases from J, with 10 bases between. From germline, CDR1 is ENHRY and CDR2 SYGVKD. This CDR3 spans 13 amino acids. CDR3 DNA sequence: TGTGCCATCAGTCAGCCAGGGCACACTGAAGCTTTCTTT. Translation gives CAISQPGHTEAFF.

The V call is TRBV6-1, the J call TRBJ1-1, with no clear D. Germline V gene lookup returns CDR1 MNHNS and CDR2 SASEGT. V lost 7 bases and J lost 0, with 12 bases in between. This CDR3 is built from 14 residues. In DNA, the CDR3 is TGTGCCAGCACCCGAGAATTGATGAACACTGAAGCTTTCTTT. The encoded protein is CASTRELMNTEAFF.

The V and J genes are TRBV19 and TRBJ2-7, with 10 bases identical to TRBD1. From germline, CDR1 is LNHDA and CDR2 SQIVND (reference sequence). The CDR3 extends over 15 amino acids. V dropped 5 bases and J dropped 3; count of bases not matched to a gene: 7. For the CDR3, the DNA is TGTGCCAGTAGTCCCGGGACAGGGGATATCTACGAGCAGTACTTC. Translated, it gives CASSPGTGDIYEQYF.

The chain has TRBV28 and TRBJ1-1; 7 bases agree with TRBD1. V shed 6 bases, J shed 2 bases, and the junction held 6 bases outside the gene matches. This CDR3 has 14 amino acids. The germline V gene has CDR1 MDHEN and CDR2 SYDVKM. CDR3 DNA sequence: TGTGCCAGCAGCCCAGGGGGAGCCAACACTGAAGCTTTCTTT. This translates into CASSPGGANTEAFF.

The V gene is TRBV11-3, the J gene TRBJ2-2; TRBD1 might be the D (5 bases). Germline values: CDR1 SGHNT, CDR2 YENEEA. CDR3 length: 15 residues. V lost 2 bases and J 1 base, leaving 8 bases between the germline ends. The DNA of the CDR3 is TGTGCCAGCAGCTTACAGCAGGGGAACACCGGGGAGCTGTTTTTT. Translation gives CASSLQQGNTGELFF.

The chain combines TRBV18 with TRBJ1-2, with D possibly being TRBD1 (6 bases). Trimming removed 2 bases at V and 5 bases at J, with 9 bases between. This CDR3 is built from 13 residues. The germline V gene encodes CDR1 KGHSH and CDR2 LQKENI. The CDR3 spells CASSPGQLYGYTF. The CDR3 DNA is TGTGCCAGCTCACCAGGACAGCTATATGGCTACACCTTC.

In the case of this clone: Here the CDR3 omits its conserved ending phenylalanine or tryptophan, so a read error is the likely source. The DNA is omitted, as the CDR3 cannot be located on it reliably, and the CDR3 follows TCRdb's listing. The chain joins TRBV29-1 to TRBJ1-2; TRBD1 is the table's D call and was not checked against the DNA. The germline V gene encodes CDR1 SQVTM and CDR2 ANQGSEA. The CDR3 length equals 11 residues, ends included. CDR3 in amino acids: CSVARQGAVYL.

The V call is TRBV28, the J call TRBJ2-5, with 8 bases lining up with TRBD1. The germline V gene has CDR1 MDHEN and CDR2 SYDVKM. The CDR3 covers 15 residues. After removal of 6 bases from V and 7 bases from J, the junction contained 13 bases not matched to a gene. In DNA, the CDR3 is TGTGCCAGCAGGAACCGGAGACAGGGGTCCGGGACCCAGTACTTC. As protein: CASRNRRQGSGTQYF.

The V and J genes are TRBV18 and TRBJ1-2; D may be TRBD1 (5 bases). Looked up from germline, CDR1 is KGHSH and CDR2 is LQKENI. Trimming shortened V by 2 bases and J by 8 bases, and 12 bases separated the two germline ends. The CDR3 is made up of 13 amino acids. The CDR3 loop is CASSPDPTAGYTF. DNA of the CDR3: TGTGCCAGCTCACCAGACCCGACAGCGGGCTACACCTTC.

J is TRBJ2-3 and V is TRBV7-9; TRBD1 aligns across 7 bases. The CDR3 has 14 amino acids. V shed 7 bases, J shed 2 bases, and the junction held 6 bases outside the gene matches. CDR1 and CDR2 (germline): SEHNR, FQNEAQ (reference sequence). CDR3: CASTRTGSTDTQYF. CDR3 nucleotides: TGTGCCAGCACCCGGACAGGTTCCACAGATACGCAGTATTTT.

This clone was detected only once. J is TRBJ2-1 and V is TRBV7-9, with 9 bases aligning to TRBD1. The CDR3 extends over 14 amino acids. CDR1 and CDR2 (germline): SEHNR, FQNEAQ (reference sequence). With 5 bases clipped from V and 9 bases from J, the junction kept 8 bases outside the gene matches. Written as DNA, the CDR3 is TGTGCCAGCAGCCTTGGACAGGGGTTCTCTGAGCAGTTCTTC. Residues: CASSLGQGFSEQFF.

The V gene is TRBV6-6, the J gene TRBJ1-6; unclear D gene. V shed 5 bases and J shed 4 bases, with 6 bases lying between them. The CDR3 consists of 13 residues. Germline loops: CDR1 MNHNY, CDR2 SVGAGI (reference sequence). The CDR3 nucleotides are TGTGCCAGCAGTCTTACTTATAATTCACCCCTCCACTTT. The encoded protein is CASSLTYNSPLHF.

The chain uses TRBV18 and TRBJ1-2; 12 positions match TRBD1. The germline CDR1 and CDR2 sequences are KGHSH and LQKENI. The CDR3 is 17 amino acids. V lost 3 bases and J lost 7; bases outside the gene matches: 12. As DNA, the CDR3 is TGTGCCAGCTCACCGCGGACGGGGACAGGGGGCGCGGGTGGCTACACCTTC. This gives the protein CASSPRTGTGGAGGYTF.